One and the same sample provided the 17 T cell receptor beta chains below, sequenced in a study of cytomegalovirus exposure and HLA in healthy donors. The PCR contained 60 Vbeta and 13 Jbeta primers. The protocol was immunoSEQ multiplex PCR, while the TCRdb copy is restricted to in-frame clones and leaves out a portion. The table has 170,000 or so clones, under 90% seen once. Source material: PBMCs. These receptor sequences come from a man in his thirties or forties in good health and CMV-seropositive.

V usage is TRBV28 and J usage is TRBJ2-1; 14 bases match TRBD2. Germline CDR1 is MDHEN and CDR2 is SYDVKM. Trimming took 0 bases from V and 4 from J; bases not matched to a gene: 17. The CDR3 has 22 residues. The chain's CDR3 is CASSLWLQTGLAGAGVYNEQFF. The CDR3 nucleotides read TGTGCCAGCAGTTTATGGTTACAGACGGGACTAGCGGGAGCCGGTGTGTACAATGAGCAGTTCTTC. The full variable domain, rest sourced from reference TRBV28 and TRBJ2-1, is DVKVTQSSRYLVKRTGEKVFLECVQDMDHENMFWYRQDPGLGLRLIYFSYDVKMKEKGDIPEGYSVSREKKERFSLILESASTNQTSMYLCASSLWLQTGLAGAGVYNEQFFGPGTRLTVL.

V is TRBV6-5 and J is TRBJ2-3, with D perhaps matching TRBD2 (6 bases). Per the germline V gene, CDR1 is MNHEY and CDR2 is SVGAGI. V lost 7 bases and J 3 bases, leaving 17 bases between the germline ends. CDR3 length: 15 residues. CDR3 coding DNA: TGTGCCAGCATCCCCCGGAGGGGCCCAACAGATACGCAGTATTTT. Protein sequence: CASIPRRGPTDTQYF.

This clone appeared a few times. The rearrangement links TRBV29-1 to TRBJ2-7; TRBD1 matches at 8 bases. The CDR3 contains 13 residues. Germline trimming cut 7 bases from V and 5 bases from J; bases unmatched to any gene: 10. Germline loops: CDR1 SQVTM, CDR2 ANQGSEA. CDR3 loop: CSEANRGVHEQYF. Written as DNA, the CDR3 is TGCAGCGAGGCGAACAGGGGGGTCCACGAGCAGTACTTC.

The rearrangement uses TRBV5-4 and TRBJ2-7, with TRBD2 matching over 7 bases. This CDR3 comprises 13 residues. Germline V gives CDR1 SGHNT, CDR2 YYREEE (reference sequence). Trimming at V came to 2 bases and at J to 3 bases, leaving 2 bases not matched to a gene. The CDR3 region is CASSFGTNYEQYF. CDR3 nucleotide sequence: TGTGCCAGCAGCTTCGGGACTAACTACGAGCAGTACTTC.

The chain joins TRBV5-1 to TRBJ2-5; 7 positions agree with TRBD2. The CDR3 length is 14 residues. Germline values: CDR1 SGHRS, CDR2 YFSETQ. J gave up 6 bases and V 0 bases, and 5 bases lay outside the gene matches. In nucleotides, the CDR3 is TGCGCCAGCAGCTTGGAGCGGGGAGAGCAGACCCAGTACTTC. Amino acid sequence: CASSLERGEQTQYF.

The chain couples TRBV19 to TRBJ1-5; D is perhaps TRBD1 (5 bases). The CDR3 length is 17 residues. Germline CDR1 is LNHDA and CDR2 is SQIVND (reference sequence). Trimming removed 6 bases at V and 0 bases at J, with 18 bases between. CDR3 region: CASSKGALIYSNQPQHF. CDR3 coding DNA: TGTGCCAGTAGCAAAGGGGCGTTGATATATAGCAATCAGCCCCAGCATTTT.

This clone appeared a few times. DNA of the CDR3: TGTGCCAGCTCACCATATCAGGGGAGCTCCTACAATGAGCAGTTCTTC. Translation: CASSPYQGSSYNEQFF. The genes are TRBV18 and TRBJ2-1, with a tentative D call TRBD1 (6 bases). V dropped 2 bases and J dropped 0 bases, with 11 bases sitting between them. This CDR3 comprises 16 residues. The germline V gene has CDR1 KGHSH and CDR2 LQKENI.

This chain uses TRBV6-1 with TRBJ1-5, with 8 nucleotides matching TRBD1. J lost 4 bases, V lost 8 bases, and 7 bases had no gene match. Looked up from germline, CDR1 is MNHNS and CDR2 is SASEGT. The CDR3 is 14 residues long. The CDR3 DNA follows: TGTGCCAGCCGAATACAGGGGGGTAATCAGCCCCAGCATTTT. Amino acids: CASRIQGGNQPQHF.

This clone was recorded once. The V call is TRBV6-1, the J call TRBJ2-1; a weak D match, TRBD2 (5 bases). Germline CDR1 and CDR2: MNHNS and SASEGT. Deletions cut 3 bases from V and 9 bases from J, with 12 bases between. This CDR3 is built from 13 residues. The CDR3 reads CASSDFLALEQFF. CDR3 coding DNA: TGTGCCAGCAGTGATTTCCTAGCCCTTGAGCAGTTCTTC.

The chain has TRBV30 and TRBJ1-4; unclear D gene. CDR1 is GTSNPN and CDR2 is SVGIG in the germline V gene (reference sequence). V lost 3 bases and J lost 5, with 4 bases in between. This CDR3 has 11 residues. As DNA, the CDR3 is TGTGCCTGGAGACAGAATGAAAAACTGTTTTTT. Amino acids: CAWRQNEKLFF.

This clone was seen only once. The rearrangement joins TRBV9 to TRBJ1-2, with D unresolved. V lost 1 base to trimming and J lost 4 bases, with 14 bases between them. The germline V gene has CDR1 SGDLS and CDR2 YYNGEE. The CDR3 has 15 residues. The CDR3 is CASSVTRAGGYGYTF. CDR3 DNA sequence: TGTGCCAGCAGCGTAACAAGGGCAGGAGGCTATGGCTACACCTTC.

The rearrangement links TRBV7-2 to TRBJ2-2; 9 bases align to TRBD2. V lost 2 bases and J lost 1; bases outside the gene matches: 2. This CDR3 comprises 16 residues. From germline, CDR1 is SGHTA and CDR2 FQGNSA. CDR3 sequence: CASSLNSGGNTGELFF. In DNA, the CDR3 is TGTGCCAGCAGCTTAAATAGCGGGGGGAACACCGGGGAGCTGTTTTTT.

The V call is TRBV2, the J call TRBJ1-1; TRBD1 might be the D (6 bases). Germline V lookup: CDR1 SNHLY, CDR2 FYNNEI. Trimming took 7 bases from V and 2 from J, leaving 14 bases between them. The length of the CDR3 is 14 residues. As DNA, the CDR3 is TGTGCCAGCACTTACGGGACACCCAACACTGAAGCTTTCTTT. It encodes CASTYGTPNTEAFF.

The chain uses TRBV5-4 and TRBJ2-2; 8 nucleotides agree with TRBD1. CDR3 length: 14 amino acids. The germline V gene has CDR1 SGHNT and CDR2 YYREEE (reference sequence). V dropped 4 bases and J dropped 8; count of bases not matched to a gene: 7. The CDR3 region is CASSGRTGPGELFF. For the CDR3, the DNA is TGTGCCAGCAGCGGGAGGACAGGGCCAGGGGAGCTGTTTTTT.

The rearrangement joins TRBV27 to TRBJ1-4, with unresolved D. Germline V gene sequence: CDR1 MNHEY, CDR2 SMNVEV (reference sequence). Trimming left V 5 bases short and J 4 bases short, with 14 bases between. The CDR3 has 15 amino acids. The CDR3 sequence is CASSPQGRLNEKLFF. The CDR3 bases are TGTGCCAGCAGTCCCCAAGGGAGGCTTAATGAAAAACTGTTTTTT. Supplemented by reference TRBV27 and TRBJ1-4, the full variable domain reads EAQVTQNPRYLITVTGKKLTVTCSQNMNHEYMSWYRQDPGLGLRQIYYSMNVEVTDKGDVPEGYKVSRKEKRNFPLILESPSPNQTSLYFCASSPQGRLNEKLFFGSGTQLSVL.

The chain has TRBV27 and TRBJ2-5; possible D gene TRBD1, 7 bases. The V gene lost 2 bases and the J gene lost 7 bases, with 14 bases spanning the gap. Germline V gene sequence: CDR1 MNHEY, CDR2 SMNVEV (reference sequence). The CDR3 extends over 14 amino acids. CDR3 region: CASSLGGGEGTQYF. The CDR3, as DNA: TGTGCCAGCAGTTTAGGAGGGGGCGAAGGGACCCAGTACTTC.

This rearrangement joins TRBV7-9 to TRBJ1-1; 9 bases are shared with TRBD1. V gave up 4 bases and J gave up 5 bases; unmatched junction bases: 11. CDR1 and CDR2 from the germline V gene are SEHNR and FQNEAQ (reference sequence). The CDR3 loop spans 16 amino acids. The CDR3 sequence is CASSYTPGQGRTEAFF. For the CDR3, the DNA is TGTGCCAGCAGCTATACCCCGGGACAGGGTCGAACTGAAGCTTTCTTT.